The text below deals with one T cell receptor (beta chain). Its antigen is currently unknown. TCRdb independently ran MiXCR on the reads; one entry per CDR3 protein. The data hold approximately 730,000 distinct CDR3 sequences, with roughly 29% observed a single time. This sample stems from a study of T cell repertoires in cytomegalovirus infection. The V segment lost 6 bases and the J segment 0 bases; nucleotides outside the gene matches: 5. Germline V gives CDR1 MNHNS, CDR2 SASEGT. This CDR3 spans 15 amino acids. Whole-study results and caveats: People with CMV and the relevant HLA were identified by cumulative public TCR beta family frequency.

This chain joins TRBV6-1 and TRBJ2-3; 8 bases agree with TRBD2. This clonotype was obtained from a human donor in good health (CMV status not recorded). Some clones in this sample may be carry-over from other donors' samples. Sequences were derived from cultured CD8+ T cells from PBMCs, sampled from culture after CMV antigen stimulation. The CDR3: CASRTSVSSTDTQYF. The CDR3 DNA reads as TGTGCCAGCAGGACTAGCGTTTCTAGCACAGATACGCAGTATTTT.